The 24 T cell receptor beta chains reported below all come from one sample, sequenced in a study of shared clonotypes between healthy human individuals. Assay: immunoSEQ multiplex PCR; the TCRdb copy retains only in-frame clones and omits some. The table lists about 2.1 million clones, about 93% of them singletons. Only CD45RO-negative cells positively selected for CCR7 counted as naive CD8 cells, so terminally differentiated effector memory CD45RA+ cells were excluded. Sequencing was performed on naive CD8+ T cells from PBMCs. The origin of the receptors is a man aged 18 to 29 in good health. Some clones in this sample may be carry-over from other donors' samples.

With respect to this clone: The same CDR3 also results from other DNA sequences found in this sample. CDR3: CASSPGTYEQYF. CDR3 bases: TGTGCCAGCAGCCCAGGGACCTACGAGCAGTACTTC. V is TRBV9 and J is TRBJ2-7; a possible D gene is TRBD1 (5 bases). The CDR3 runs to 12 residues. Trimming removed 4 bases from V and 2 bases from J, with 7 bases in between. Germline values: CDR1 SGDLS, CDR2 YYNGEE.

V gene TRBV9 combines with J gene TRBJ2-2; TRBD2 aligns across 8 bases. The CDR3 consists of 17 residues. Looked up from germline, CDR1 is SGDLS and CDR2 is YYNGEE. Unmatched junction bases numbered 7, after V lost 0 bases and J lost 3 bases. CDR3 bases: TGTGCCAGCAGCGTAGCTCTGGGACTAGGGGACACCGGGGAGCTGTTTTTT. Its protein product is CASSVALGLGDTGELFF.

J is TRBJ2-7 and V is TRBV5-1; 10 nucleotides align to TRBD2. The trim removed 3 bases at V and 2 bases at J, leaving 8 bases unmatched. Germline CDR1 and CDR2: SGHRS and YFSETQ. The CDR3 contains 16 residues. CDR3 in amino acids: CASSSPQAGGTYEQYF. Here the CDR3 DNA reads TGCGCCAGCAGCTCCCCCCAAGCGGGAGGGACCTACGAGCAGTACTTC.

Points on this clone: Mismatch with germline at one junction end may stem from a read error. For the CDR3, the DNA is TGTGCCAGCACACTAGCGGAACCTTCCTCCAATGAGCAGTTCTTC. Protein: CASTLAEPSSNEQFF. The chain couples TRBV11-1 to TRBJ2-1; 8 positions match TRBD2. Germline CDR1 is SGHAT and CDR2 is FQDESV (reference sequence). This CDR3 comprises 15 residues.

The rearrangement joins TRBV5-1 to TRBJ2-1; 11 nucleotides align to TRBD2. J was trimmed by 2 bases and V by 4 bases; bases with no gene match: 8. Germline V gene sequence: CDR1 SGHRS, CDR2 YFSETQ. CDR3 length equals 17 residues. The CDR3 spells CASSPASGRPAYNEQFF. The CDR3 region has the DNA TGCGCCAGCAGCCCGGCTAGCGGGAGGCCCGCCTACAATGAGCAGTTCTTC.

J is TRBJ2-7 and V is TRBV5-1; the match to TRBD2 covers 13 bases. Trimming at V came to 4 bases and at J to 2 bases, leaving 9 bases not matched to a gene. The CDR3 has 17 amino acids. Germline CDR1 reads SGHRS; CDR2 reads YFSETQ. CDR3 sequence reads: CASSQGLAGLIPYEQYF. CDR3 in DNA: TGCGCCAGCAGCCAGGGACTAGCGGGACTTATACCCTACGAGCAGTACTTC.

The chain has TRBV7-3 and TRBJ2-7, with 9 bases aligning to TRBD2. Germline CDR1 is SGHTA and CDR2 is FQGTGA. The CDR3 has 17 amino acids. V was pared by 5 bases and J by 6 bases, with 17 bases of the junction left unmatched. The CDR3 protein is CASSPGPGLAAPGEQYF. For the CDR3, the DNA is TGTGCCAGCAGCCCAGGTCCGGGACTAGCAGCCCCGGGCGAGCAGTACTTC.

In regard to this clone: Other nucleotide sequences from this sample produce the same CDR3. The gene calls are TRBV11-2 and TRBJ2-1; maybe TRBD2 (7 bases). This CDR3 comprises 15 residues. CDR1 is SGHAT, CDR2 FQNNGV, per germline. The ends were cut back, 1 base at V and 2 bases at J, with 9 bases in the middle. CDR3 sequence: CASSLGGGTYNEQFF. The DNA of the CDR3 is TGTGCCAGCAGCTTAGGGGGGGGCACCTACAATGAGCAGTTCTTC.

The chain has TRBV4-3 and TRBJ2-1; D possibly corresponds to TRBD2 (5 bases). Germline V lookup: CDR1 LGHNA, CDR2 YSLEER. With 1 base removed from V and 7 bases from J, the gap between germline ends came to 11 bases. This CDR3 comprises 14 residues. The CDR3: CASSQGVGDNEQFF. The CDR3 DNA reads as TGCGCCAGCAGCCAAGGTGTCGGGGATAATGAGCAGTTCTTC.

A word on this clone: The sample has other DNA sequences that encode this CDR3 too. This sequence joins TRBV27 and TRBJ2-7, with a possible D match to TRBD2 (6 bases). Germline V CDR1 and CDR2: MNHEY, SMNVEV (reference sequence). Trimming took off 1 base at V and 2 bases at J, with 12 bases between the two ends. The CDR3 consists of 15 residues. CDR3 protein: CASSLFSGGTYEQYF. CDR3 coding DNA: TGTGCCAGCAGTTTATTTTCCGGCGGGACCTACGAGCAGTACTTC.

This chain connects TRBV27 to TRBJ2-3; TRBD1 might be the D (5 bases). This CDR3 has 15 amino acids. Trimming cost V 5 bases and J 2 bases, with 14 bases left between them. Germline CDR1 is MNHEY and CDR2 is SMNVEV (reference sequence). DNA for the CDR3: TGTGCCAGCAGTCCCACGACAGTACCCACAGATACGCAGTATTTT. Protein product: CASSPTTVPTDTQYF.

CDR3 DNA: TGTGCTAGTGGTTTGGTGGAGACAGCCGATGGGGAGACCCAGTACTTC. Translating gives CASGLVETADGETQYF. The J gene is TRBJ2-5, the V gene TRBV12-5; D perhaps matches TRBD1 (5 bases). The germline gives CDR1 LGHNT, CDR2 FRNRAP. V was trimmed by 0 bases and J by 5 bases, leaving 16 bases between them. The CDR3 runs to 16 residues. Full variable domain (rest looked up from reference TRBV12-5 and TRBJ2-5): DARVTQTPRHKVTEMGQEVTMRCQPILGHNTVFWYRQTMMQGLELLAYFRNRAPLDDSGMPKDRFSAEMPDATLATLKIQPSEPRDSAVYFCASGLVETADGETQYFGPGTRLLVL.

This rearrangement joins TRBV6-6 to TRBJ1-2; 10 bases map to TRBD1. With 8 bases clipped from V and 7 bases from J, the junction kept 7 bases outside the gene matches. This CDR3 is 13 amino acids long. Looked up from germline, CDR1 is MNHNY and CDR2 is SVGAGI (reference sequence). DNA of the CDR3: TGTGCCAGCGGTAGACAGGGGGCAGGTGGCTACACCTTC. It translates to CASGRQGAGGYTF.

The chain is built from TRBV19 and TRBJ1-5; TRBD1 matches 8 bases. V lost 7 bases, J lost 0 bases, and 14 bases stayed unmatched. The CDR3 length is 18 residues. Germline values: CDR1 LNHDA, CDR2 SQIVND (reference sequence). The CDR3 loop is CASKTGEVSLYSNQPQHF. The CDR3 coding sequence is TGTGCCAGTAAGACAGGGGAGGTGTCCCTATATAGCAATCAGCCCCAGCATTTT.

The J gene is TRBJ2-2, the V gene TRBV7-3, with TRBD1 as a possible D gene (6 bases). V was pared by 8 bases and J by 5 bases, with 27 bases between. Germline V gene lookup returns CDR1 SGHTA and CDR2 FQGTGA. The CDR3 loop spans 18 amino acids. In DNA form, the CDR3 reads TGTGCCAGCGGATTGAGCCCCACGGACAGCCGAACGACCGGGGAGCTGTTTTTT. Its translation is CASGLSPTDSRTTGELFF.

J is TRBJ2-6 and V is TRBV28; D remains unclear. Germline V gene lookup returns CDR1 MDHEN and CDR2 SYDVKM. This CDR3 spans 15 amino acids. Trimming took 5 bases from V and 1 from J, leaving 9 bases between them. The CDR3 region is CASSHRLSGANVLTF. In DNA form, the CDR3 reads TGTGCCAGCAGTCATAGGTTGTCTGGGGCCAACGTCCTGACTTTC.

This clone was seen just once. The gene calls are TRBV25-1 and TRBJ2-5; D is unresolved. CDR3 length: 12 amino acids. In germline, CDR1 is MGHDK, CDR2 SYGVNS. Trimming pared 8 bases from V and 1 base from J, leaving 8 bases between. CDR3 in amino acids: CASSTPQETQYF. As DNA, the CDR3 is TGTGCCAGCTCGACACCCCAAGAGACCCAGTACTTC.

The gene calls are TRBV7-9 and TRBJ2-1; D might be TRBD2 (5 bases). Germline V gives CDR1 SEHNR, CDR2 FQNEAQ (reference sequence). V was cut by 5 bases and J by 8 bases, with 16 bases left in between. CDR3 length equals 14 residues. The CDR3 DNA follows: TGTGCCAGCAGCCGCCCCGGCGCCGGGGATGAGCAGTTCTTC. Protein: CASSRPGAGDEQFF.

V is TRBV7-9 and J is TRBJ2-3; 9 nucleotides line up with TRBD2. CDR3 size: 17 residues. The V segment lost 5 bases and the J segment 3 bases; nucleotides outside the gene matches: 12. CDR1 SEHNR and CDR2 FQNEAQ come from the germline V gene (reference sequence). As DNA, the CDR3 is TGTGCCAGCAGCCGAAATTCCGTAAGCGGGAGGACAGATACGCAGTATTTT. Translation gives CASSRNSVSGRTDTQYF.

This chain connects TRBV6-1 to TRBJ1-4, with D perhaps TRBD1 (6 bases). This CDR3 spans 16 amino acids. Germline CDR1 is MNHNS and CDR2 is SASEGT. Trimming took 2 bases from V and 8 from J, leaving 18 bases between them. This CDR3 reads CASSESQTRTGEKLFF. CDR3 bases: TGTGCCAGCAGTGAATCTCAAACCCGAACAGGGGAAAAACTGTTTTTT.

The chain links TRBV27 to TRBJ2-7; unclear D gene. The germline gives CDR1 MNHEY, CDR2 SMNVEV (reference sequence). CDR3 length: 15 amino acids. V lost 4 bases and J lost 2, with 15 bases in between. The CDR3 region has the DNA TGTGCCAGCAGTTCTTCCCCGAGAGGACCCTACGAGCAGTACTTC. It is translated as CASSSSPRGPYEQYF.

V gene TRBV9 combines with J gene TRBJ2-2; D ambiguous. Trimming stripped 4 bases from V and 6 bases from J, with 4 bases between. The CDR3 sequence is 11 residues long. Germline lookup yields CDR1 SGDLS and CDR2 YYNGEE. The CDR3 region has the DNA TGTGCCAGCAGCCGGGCCGGGGAGCTGTTTTTT. Translation: CASSRAGELFF.

This clone was observed a handful of times. The J gene is TRBJ1-1, the V gene TRBV5-4; TRBD1 agrees at 7 bases. Germline CDR1 is SGHNT and CDR2 is YYREEE (reference sequence). The CDR3 totals 13 residues. V shed 2 bases and J 7 bases; nucleotides not matched to a gene: 5. Here the CDR3 reads CASSFQNRGEAFF. The CDR3 DNA reads TGTGCCAGCAGCTTCCAAAACAGGGGTGAAGCTTTCTTT.

V gene TRBV7-2 combines with J gene TRBJ2-4; possibly TRBD1 for D (6 bases). V lost 1 base, J lost 0 bases, and 13 bases lay in between. CDR1 and CDR2 from the germline V gene are SGHTA and FQGNSA. This CDR3 has 17 residues. The CDR3 DNA sequence: TGTGCCAGCAGCTTAGTGGACGGGACATTAGCCAAAAACATTCAGTACTTC. Residues: CASSLVDGTLAKNIQYF.